The 28 T cell receptor beta chains reported below all come from one sample, sequenced in a study of cytomegalovirus exposure and HLA in healthy donors. The PCR was carried out with 60 Vbeta primers and 13 Jbeta primers. Sequencing was performed with immunoSEQ multiplex PCR; in TCRdb, only in-frame clones are kept and a portion is missing. Counted here are tens of thousands of clones, 70% to 80% occurring once; the ten biggest clones make up under 0.75%. The sequencing sample was made of PBMCs. These receptor sequences come from a man under 40 in good health and CMV-seronegative.

The chain recombines TRBV4-3 with TRBJ1-1; D is uncertain. The CDR3 covers 13 residues. CDR1 LGHNA and CDR2 YSLEER come from the germline V gene. V shed 0 bases and J shed 10 bases, with 12 bases lying between them. The CDR3, as DNA: TGCGCCAGCAGCCAAGATATGGTAGGCGGAGCTTTCTTT. Its protein product is CASSQDMVGGAFF.

This clone showed up just once. The CDR3 region is CSVQGPTYYEQYF. Here the CDR3 DNA reads TGCAGCGTTCAGGGGCCGACCTACTACGAGCAGTACTTC. The chain uses TRBV29-1 and TRBJ2-7; perhaps TRBD1 as D (6 bases). The V end was cut by 5 bases, the J end by 3 bases, with 14 bases between. The CDR3 is 13 residues long. Germline V lookup: CDR1 SQVTM, CDR2 ANQGSEA.

The V call is TRBV7-3, the J call TRBJ1-2; weak D call: TRBD1 (5 bases). The ends were cut back, 4 bases at V and 6 bases at J, with 24 bases in the middle. The length of the CDR3 is 17 residues. CDR1 and CDR2 (germline): SGHTA, FQGTGA. CDR3 sequence reads: CASSSTPMAGHFDGYTF. The CDR3 DNA reads TGTGCCAGCAGCTCCACCCCGATGGCGGGGCACTTCGATGGCTACACCTTC.

The chain carries TRBV27 and TRBJ2-7; possible D gene TRBD1, 6 bases. This CDR3 spans 15 amino acids. V gave up 6 bases and J gave up 4 bases, with 19 bases separating them. Germline V gene lookup returns CDR1 MNHEY and CDR2 SMNVEV (reference sequence). CDR3 region: CASSEPRGFSYEQYV. The CDR3 DNA reads as TGTGCCAGCAGCGAGCCGAGGGGGTTCAGTTACGAGCAGTACGTC.

This clone was counted between two and nine times. The V gene is TRBV5-6, the J gene TRBJ1-3, with no clear D. The CDR3 loop spans 14 amino acids. From germline, CDR1 is SGHDT and CDR2 YYEEEE. V was cut by 4 bases and J by 0 bases, with 8 bases left in between. This CDR3 is CASSRGDSGNTIYF. Here the CDR3 DNA reads TGTGCCAGCAGCCGCGGGGACTCTGGAAACACCATATATTTT.

The chain links TRBV6-1 to TRBJ1-5; D call uncertain. Germline loops: CDR1 MNHNS, CDR2 SASEGT. The CDR3 totals 15 residues. V lost 7 bases to trimming and J lost 2 bases, with 15 bases between them. CDR3 bases: TGTGCCAGCACCAAAGAGATTCTTGGCAATCAGCCCCAGCATTTT. Protein sequence: CASTKEILGNQPQHF.

The chain employs TRBV15 and TRBJ2-5, with TRBD1 matching 10 bases. CDR1 is LNHNV, CDR2 YYDKDF, per germline (reference sequence). V was pared by 0 bases and J by 5 bases, with 3 bases of the junction left unmatched. CDR3 size: 15 residues. This chain's CDR3 is CATSRDMGQGETQYF. The CDR3 DNA reads as TGTGCCACCAGCAGAGATATGGGACAGGGGGAGACCCAGTACTTC.

This CDR3 reads CASSVGDSYQETQYF. The CDR3 DNA is TGTGCCAGCAGCGTTGGCGACAGCTACCAAGAGACCCAGTACTTC. The rearrangement links TRBV9 to TRBJ2-5; a weak D match, TRBD1 (5 bases). Germline CDR1 reads SGDLS; CDR2 reads YYNGEE. Deletions cut 2 bases from V and 0 bases from J, with 11 bases between. CDR3 size: 15 residues.

The rearrangement links TRBV29-1 to TRBJ2-7; TRBD1 might be the D (6 bases). The CDR3 contains 14 residues. Germline CDR1 reads SQVTM; CDR2 reads ANQGSEA. Between the trimmed V and J ends, which lost 3 bases and 1 base, there was a span of 13 bases. The CDR3 region has the DNA TGCAGCGTTGACGTGGCAGGGGCATCCTACGAGCAGTACTTC. Translated, it gives CSVDVAGASYEQYF.

In this sample, this clone turned up a few times. This chain connects TRBV29-1 to TRBJ1-1; possibly TRBD1 for D (5 bases). Per germline, CDR1 SQVTM and CDR2 ANQGSEA. V was shortened by 7 bases and J by 1 base, with 7 bases between the two germline ends. This CDR3 is built from 11 residues. The CDR3 is CSATENTEAFF. CDR3 sequence (DNA): TGCAGCGCGACAGAGAACACTGAAGCTTTCTTT.

The chain recombines TRBV27 with TRBJ2-7; 9 nucleotides align to TRBD1. Germline V gene lookup returns CDR1 MNHEY and CDR2 SMNVEV (reference sequence). CDR3 length: 17 residues. The J segment lost 1 base and the V segment lost 3 bases, leaving 10 bases of the junction unmatched. DNA of the CDR3: TGTGCCAGCAGTTTGTGGACAGGGGACGCCTCATCCTACGAGCAGTACTTC. It codes for CASSLWTGDASSYEQYF.

This chain connects TRBV5-1 to TRBJ2-1; 13 bases align to TRBD2. The CDR3 contains 18 residues. V lost 0 bases to trimming and J lost 1 base; unmatched junction nucleotides: 4. The V gene's germline CDR1 is SGHRS and CDR2 YFSETQ. The CDR3 DNA is TGCGCCAGCAGCTTGGCCGTACTAGCGGGGGGGTCCTACAATGAGCAGTTCTTC. It codes for CASSLAVLAGGSYNEQFF. Filled out from reference TRBV5-1 and TRBJ2-1, the complete variable domain reads KAGVTQTPRYLIKTRGQQVTLSCSPISGHRSVSWYQQTPGQGLQFLFEYFSETQRNKGNFPGRFSGRQFSNSRSEMNVSTLELGDSALYLCASSLAVLAGGSYNEQFFGPGTRLTVL.

This sequence joins TRBV4-2 and TRBJ2-6; 10 nucleotides align to TRBD1. Germline V gene data show CDR1 as LGHNA and CDR2 as YNFKEQ. The CDR3 runs to 19 residues. Losses at the gene ends were 4 bases for V and 3 bases for J; bases not matched to a gene: 12. As DNA, the CDR3 is TGTGCCAGCAGCCCCTCCTTGGTGACAGGGGGCGTTGGGGCCAACGTCCTGACTTTC. Residues: CASSPSLVTGGVGANVLTF.

Only a few counts were recorded for this clone. The chain joins TRBV6-1 to TRBJ1-1, with 8 positions matching TRBD1. Germline loops: CDR1 MNHNS, CDR2 SASEGT. This CDR3 is 15 amino acids long. Trimming at V came to 3 bases and at J to 3 bases, leaving 6 bases not matched to a gene. The CDR3 nucleotides are TGTGCCAGCAGTGACCCTGGACAGGGATACACTGAAGCTTTCTTT. As protein: CASSDPGQGYTEAFF.

The V call is TRBV5-1, the J call TRBJ1-2; 7 bases agree with TRBD1. The CDR3 has 12 residues. The ends lost 2 bases at V and 6 bases at J; junction bases unmatched: 1. Germline V gene data show CDR1 as SGHRS and CDR2 as YFSETQ. Written as DNA, the CDR3 is TGCGCCAGCAGCTTAGACAGGGATGGCTACACCTTC. This sequence encodes CASSLDRDGYTF.

This chain joins TRBV11-2 and TRBJ2-3, with TRBD1 matching over 9 bases. CDR1 is SGHAT and CDR2 is FQNNGV in the germline V gene. The junction had 1 base not matched to a gene; V was cut back by 1 base and J by 2 bases. The CDR3 is 15 residues long. Here the CDR3 DNA reads TGTGCCAGCAGCTTAGGGGACAGGGACACAGATACGCAGTATTTT. It yields the protein CASSLGDRDTDTQYF.

To note about this clone: At one end the junction does not follow the germline gene, possibly because of a read error. This chain connects TRBV7-9 to TRBJ2-2; D is possibly TRBD2 (6 bases). From germline, CDR1 is SEHNR and CDR2 FQNEAQ (reference sequence). The CDR3 sequence is 14 residues long. The CDR3: CSSSRDLVTGELFF. In nucleotides, the CDR3 is TGTTCCAGCAGCCGGGACTTGGTGACCGGGGAGCTGTTTTTT.

This chain uses TRBV27 with TRBJ2-4; D possibly corresponds to TRBD2 (6 bases). The CDR3 length is 16 residues. V was pared by 6 bases and J by 0 bases, with 15 bases between. CDR1 is MNHEY and CDR2 is SMNVEV in the germline V gene (reference sequence). In DNA form, the CDR3 reads TGTGCCAGCAGCCCCGGGGGTATACTAGCCAAAAACATTCAGTACTTC. Encoded protein: CASSPGGILAKNIQYF.

The chain couples TRBV2 to TRBJ1-5, with D possibly TRBD1 on 6 matching bases. The germline gives CDR1 SNHLY, CDR2 FYNNEI. There are 15 residues in the CDR3. Deletions cut 7 bases from V and 9 bases from J, with 22 bases between. The chain's CDR3 is CASTMMDSRGPPQHF. The CDR3, as DNA: TGTGCCAGCACCATGATGGACAGCCGTGGACCGCCCCAGCATTTT.

V is TRBV4-3 and J is TRBJ1-2; TRBD1 aligns across 8 bases. Per germline, CDR1 LGHNA and CDR2 YSLEER. The CDR3 runs 15 residues. With V trimmed by 4 bases and J by 4 bases, 8 bases remained unmatched. In nucleotides, the CDR3 is TGCGCCAGCAGCCCTGACAGGGGTAGTGCCTATGGCTACACCTTC. It codes for CASSPDRGSAYGYTF.

The V and J genes are TRBV19 and TRBJ1-6; D is uncertain. Germline V gene data show CDR1 as LNHDA and CDR2 as SQIVND (reference sequence). Trimming cost V 3 bases and J 7 bases, with 16 bases left between them. The CDR3 length is 16 residues. The CDR3 reads CASSILRPTRNSPLHF. CDR3 DNA: TGTGCCAGTAGTATCCTGCGGCCCACGCGCAATTCACCCCTCCACTTT.

The chain combines TRBV6-5 with TRBJ1-2; 8 positions match TRBD1. CDR1 MNHEY and CDR2 SVGAGI come from the germline V gene. CDR3 length equals 13 residues. Trimming took 7 bases from V and 5 from J; bases not matched to a gene: 6. CDR3 loop: CASMDREAYGYTF. The CDR3 region has the DNA TGTGCCAGCATGGACAGGGAGGCGTATGGCTACACCTTC.

V gene TRBV5-5 combines with J gene TRBJ1-1; no reliable D call. Trimming removed 4 bases at V and 5 bases at J, with 12 bases between. Germline CDR1 SGHKS, CDR2 YYEKEE (reference sequence). This CDR3 contains 13 residues. The CDR3 protein is CASSGEGRTEAFF. CDR3 sequence (DNA): TGTGCCAGCAGCGGAGAGGGTCGGACTGAAGCTTTCTTT.

The V gene is TRBV10-3, the J gene TRBJ1-2; 8 bases agree with TRBD1. The CDR3 consists of 16 residues. With V trimmed by 11 bases and J by 4 bases, 18 bases remained unmatched. Germline V lookup: CDR1 ENHRY, CDR2 SYGVKD. CDR3 DNA sequence: TGTGCCTTTTGGACAGGGAAGGCTGATTTGGGCTATGGCTACACCTTC. As protein: CAFWTGKADLGYGYTF.

The chain links TRBV28 to TRBJ2-2; 9 bases match TRBD1. Germline V lookup: CDR1 MDHEN, CDR2 SYDVKM. This CDR3 is built from 19 residues. V was clipped by 4 bases and J by 7 bases; unmatched bases: 19. The CDR3 coding sequence is TGTGCCAGCAGTTCCCAAAAAAAACTACAGGGGGCGCTAATCGGGGAGCTGTTTTTT. It codes for CASSSQKKLQGALIGELFF.

The gene calls are TRBV27 and TRBJ2-1; 11 positions agree with TRBD2. V gave up 6 bases and J gave up 9 bases; unmatched junction bases: 13. The germline V gene has CDR1 MNHEY and CDR2 SMNVEV (reference sequence). This CDR3 has 16 residues. The CDR3 is CASSPEASGRKGEQFF. CDR3 sequence (DNA): TGTGCCAGCAGCCCCGAGGCTAGCGGGAGGAAAGGTGAGCAGTTCTTC.

The CDR3 coding sequence is TGTGCCAGCAGCTTAATGGCCGCGGACTTGGGGAATGAGCAGTTCTTC. Its translation is CASSLMAADLGNEQFF. The chain is built from TRBV11-3 and TRBJ2-1; weak D call: TRBD2 (5 bases). CDR1 SGHNT and CDR2 YENEEA come from the germline V gene. Trimming took 2 bases from V and 7 from J, leaving 18 bases between them. This CDR3 has 16 amino acids.

The gene calls are TRBV10-2 and TRBJ2-6; 8 bases agree with TRBD1. Germline V gives CDR1 WSHSY, CDR2 SAAADI. The CDR3 has 15 amino acids. With 8 bases clipped from V and 2 bases from J, the junction kept 5 bases outside the gene matches. The DNA for the CDR3 is TGCGCCAGCCAGACAGGGGAAGCTGGGGCCAACGTCCTGACTTTC. It is translated as CASQTGEAGANVLTF.